The 4 T cell receptor beta chains in this list originate from one sample, sequenced in a study of blood T cell repertoires in COVID-19. TCRdb's table, derived via immunoSEQ multiplex PCR, lists solely in-frame clones and lacks some. Among approximately 230,000 clones listed, 86% were seen once. Sequencing input: peripheral blood. These receptors came from a man aged 25 to 40 who had recovered from COVID-19.

The chain couples TRBV6-9 to TRBJ2-3; D gene unclear. Germline lookup yields CDR1 MNHGY and CDR2 SVAAGI. The germline V and J ends were trimmed by 4 bases and 6 bases, with 8 bases remaining between them. The length of the CDR3 is 12 residues. CDR3: CASSSLGDTQYF. The CDR3 nucleotides read TGTGCCAGCAGTTCCTTGGGCGATACGCAGTATTTT.

The chain carries TRBV7-8 and TRBJ1-1; D is possibly TRBD1 (6 bases). CDR1 SGHVS and CDR2 FQNEAQ come from the germline V gene. This CDR3 has 12 amino acids. V was shortened by 5 bases and J by 11 bases, with 15 bases between the two germline ends. The CDR3 region is CASSPSGVGAFF. CDR3 nucleotides: TGTGCCAGCAGCCCATCAGGGGTCGGGGCTTTCTTT.

The chain joins TRBV18 to TRBJ2-2, with D tentatively TRBD2 (5 bases). There are 16 residues in the CDR3. V gave up 3 bases and J gave up 3 bases, with 14 bases separating them. Germline V lookup: CDR1 KGHSH, CDR2 LQKENI. The CDR3 region is CASSPGLRADTGELFF. As DNA, the CDR3 is TGTGCCAGCTCACCGGGCCTGAGGGCAGACACCGGGGAGCTGTTTTTT.

This chain connects TRBV3-1 (or the pseudogene TRBV3-2) to TRBJ2-4; D gene unclear. CDR1 and CDR2 from the germline V gene are LGHDT and YNNKEL (reference sequence). V lost 0 bases and J lost 0, with 12 bases in between. The CDR3 has 17 residues. CDR3 sequence reads: CASSQDLIRLAKNIQYF. In DNA, the CDR3 is TGTGCCAGCAGCCAAGATCTAATACGTCTAGCCAAAAACATTCAGTACTTC.